The 5 T cell receptor beta chains below were found in one sample sequenced in a study of vaccination and CD4 T cells after COVID-19. Treatment meaning: roughly ten-day PBMC culture with coronavirus spike peptide pools or control peptides (ViraFEST assay). Cultured CD4+ T-cell DNA underwent Oncomine TCR Beta short-read sequencing. Each CDR3 protein gets one entry after TCRdb re-called the PCR reads with MiXCR. Altogether 20,000 to 30,000 distinct CDR3 sequences are present, 64% being singletons, with the ten largest covering about 5%. Which antigens these TCRs recognize remains unknown. What was sequenced was CD4+ T cells from blood, cultured in vitro. These receptors were obtained from a human donor who had recovered from COVID-19.

The chain joins TRBV11-1 to TRBJ1-2; 7 bases match TRBD1. Germline-derived CDR1 and CDR2 are SGHAT and FQDESV (reference sequence). This CDR3 has 13 residues. The ends lost 8 bases at V and 7 bases at J; junction bases unmatched: 10. The CDR3 protein is CASAHRGSGGYTF. The CDR3 bases are TGTGCCAGCGCTCACAGGGGCTCGGGTGGCTACACCTTC.

CDR3 sequence: CASSLQSSGNTIYF. The CDR3 nucleotides read TGTGCCAGCAGCCTCCAGAGCTCTGGAAACACCATATATTTT. The chain employs TRBV7-2 and TRBJ1-3; no clear D. Germline V gene sequence: CDR1 SGHTA, CDR2 FQGNSA. The CDR3 extends over 14 amino acids. V lost 5 bases, J lost 0 bases, and 8 bases lay in between.

This chain uses TRBV6-1 with TRBJ1-2, with D perhaps matching TRBD1 (6 bases). The CDR3 consists of 19 residues. The V gene lost 0 bases and the J gene lost 2 bases, with 22 bases spanning the gap. Germline CDR1 and CDR2: MNHNS and SASEGT. CDR3 protein: CASSEALREVGATNYGYTF. CDR3 sequence (DNA): TGTGCCAGCAGTGAAGCGCTTCGGGAAGTGGGGGCGACGAACTATGGCTACACCTTC.

This chain uses TRBV7-9 with TRBJ1-4; D remains ambiguous. Trimming removed 5 bases from V and 0 bases from J, with 13 bases in between. The CDR3 covers 16 residues. Germline loops: CDR1 SEHNR, CDR2 FQNEAQ (reference sequence). CDR3 in amino acids: CASSPMMPATNEKLFF. The CDR3 coding sequence is TGTGCCAGCAGCCCCATGATGCCAGCAACTAATGAAAAACTGTTTTTT.

The V and J genes are TRBV28 and TRBJ2-7, with 8 bases fitting TRBD1. CDR3 length: 14 amino acids. With 6 bases clipped from V and 4 bases from J, the junction kept 8 bases outside the gene matches. Germline V CDR1 and CDR2: MDHEN, SYDVKM. CDR3 loop: CASSQGQGAYEQYF. The CDR3 DNA sequence: TGTGCCAGCAGCCAGGGGCAGGGGGCGTACGAGCAGTACTTC.